This T cell receptor beta chain derives from a study of T-cell memory formation after mild COVID-19. TCRdb redid the calling of the 5' RACE reads with MiXCR, one entry per CDR3 protein. The table lists a few hundred thousand distinct CDR3 sequences, 20% to 25% of them singletons, with around 12% in the top ten. Germline V gene data show CDR1 as LGHNA and CDR2 as YSLEER. The CDR3 covers 15 residues. V was clipped by 1 base and J by 4 bases, with 10 bases between them. The TCR originated in an adult woman who had mild COVID-19 (a few samples of this study predate the infection). Cell type and time point are not known. The V and J genes are TRBV4-3 and TRBJ2-2; D is ambiguous. The material sequenced was PBMCs or a T cell subset sorted from them (not recorded which). This CDR3 reads CASSQVTTSTGELFF. The CDR3 nucleotides read TGCGCCAGCAGCCAAGTAACGACTTCCACCGGGGAGCTGTTTTTT.